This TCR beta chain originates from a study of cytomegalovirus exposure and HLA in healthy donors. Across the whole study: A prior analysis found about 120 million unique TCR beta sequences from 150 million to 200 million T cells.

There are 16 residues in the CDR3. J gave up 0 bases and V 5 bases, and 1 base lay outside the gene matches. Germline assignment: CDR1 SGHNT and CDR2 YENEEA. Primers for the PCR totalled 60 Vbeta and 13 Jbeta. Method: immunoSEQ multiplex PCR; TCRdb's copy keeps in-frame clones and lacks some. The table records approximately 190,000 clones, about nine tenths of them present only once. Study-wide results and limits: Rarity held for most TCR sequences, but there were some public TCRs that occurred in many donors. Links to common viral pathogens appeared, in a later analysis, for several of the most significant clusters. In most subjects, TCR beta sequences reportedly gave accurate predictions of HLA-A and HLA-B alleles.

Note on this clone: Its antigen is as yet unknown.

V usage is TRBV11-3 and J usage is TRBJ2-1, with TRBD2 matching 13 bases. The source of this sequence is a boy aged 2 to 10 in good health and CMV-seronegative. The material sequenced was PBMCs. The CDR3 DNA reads TGTGCCAGCAGCCGGACTAGCGGGAGCTCCTACAATGAGCAGTTCTTC. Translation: CASSRTSGSSYNEQFF.